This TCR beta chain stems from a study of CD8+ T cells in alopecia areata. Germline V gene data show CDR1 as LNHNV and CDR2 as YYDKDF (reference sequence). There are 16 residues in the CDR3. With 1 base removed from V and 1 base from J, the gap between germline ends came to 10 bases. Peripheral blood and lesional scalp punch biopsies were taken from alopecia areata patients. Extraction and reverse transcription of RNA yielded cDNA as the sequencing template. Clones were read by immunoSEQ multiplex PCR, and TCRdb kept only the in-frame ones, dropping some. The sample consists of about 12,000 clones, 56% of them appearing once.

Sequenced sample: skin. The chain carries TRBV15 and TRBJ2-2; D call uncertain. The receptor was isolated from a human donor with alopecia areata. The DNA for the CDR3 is TGTGCCACCAGCAGAGTCCGCAGACAGAACACCGGGGAGCTGTTTTTT. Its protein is CATSRVRRQNTGELFF.